One sample yielded the 10 T cell receptor beta chains listed below, sequenced in a study of healthy donors' naive CD4 and CD8 T cells. TCR libraries were built from 400 to 650 ng of total RNA by linear amplification. TCRdb reprocessed the reads with MiXCR, giving one entry per CDR3 protein. The repertoire holds around 180,000 distinct CDR3 sequences, with 74% as singletons. The sample consisted of naive CD4+ and CD8+ T cells sorted from blood, pooled from several donors. These receptors were collected from a pool of human donors in good health; the sample pools cells from several healthy donors.

The CDR3 coding sequence is TGTGCCAGCAGTTTATATTCAGGGGCGAACACTGAAGCTTTCTTT. This codes for CASSLYSGANTEAFF. The chain has TRBV27 and TRBJ1-1, with D perhaps matching TRBD1 (6 bases). The CDR3 runs 15 residues. V lost 1 base and J 1 base, leaving 10 bases between the germline ends. Germline-derived CDR1 and CDR2 are MNHEY and SMNVEV (reference sequence).

The chain uses TRBV19 and TRBJ2-3; a possible D gene is TRBD2 (5 bases). Germline loops: CDR1 LNHDA, CDR2 SQIVND (reference sequence). The CDR3 length is 13 residues. V gave up 5 bases and J gave up 7 bases, with 13 bases separating them. For the CDR3, the DNA is TGTGCCAGTAGTGCCGGAAGGGAGAATACGCAGTATTTT. Translated, it gives CASSAGRENTQYF.

V and J are TRBV6-6 and TRBJ1-1; TRBD1 is a possible D gene (5 bases). The germline gives CDR1 MNHNY, CDR2 SVGAGI (reference sequence). Trimming took off 2 bases at V and 4 bases at J, with 14 bases between the two ends. CDR3 length: 15 residues. CDR3 in DNA: TGTGCCAGCAGTTACGCCAGGGTTGGTATCACTGAAGCTTTCTTT. Protein: CASSYARVGITEAFF.

The chain carries TRBV5-1 and TRBJ1-2; D ambiguous. CDR3 length equals 14 residues. The germline V and J ends were trimmed by 0 bases and 7 bases, with 13 bases remaining between them. Per the germline V gene, CDR1 is SGHRS and CDR2 is YFSETQ. CDR3 protein: CASSLGAGGAGYTF. The CDR3 region has the DNA TGCGCCAGCAGCTTGGGGGCAGGAGGCGCTGGCTACACCTTC.

The rearrangement links TRBV6-5 to TRBJ2-2; D may match TRBD1 or TRBD2 (5 bases each). CDR1 and CDR2 from the germline V gene are MNHEY and SVGAGI. V was cut by 2 bases and J by 0 bases, with 13 bases left in between. The CDR3 is made up of 17 amino acids. The CDR3 spells CASSYLQTGPNTGELFF. The DNA of the CDR3 is TGTGCCAGCAGTTACCTCCAAACGGGACCGAACACCGGGGAGCTGTTTTTT.

The V gene is TRBV19, the J gene TRBJ1-2; 9 positions match TRBD1. The CDR3 covers 14 residues. Germline V gene data show CDR1 as LNHDA and CDR2 as SQIVND (reference sequence). J gave up 5 bases and V 3 bases, and 4 bases lay outside the gene matches. The CDR3 sequence is CASSIGTGQYGYTF. The CDR3 DNA follows: TGTGCCAGTAGTATCGGGACAGGGCAGTATGGCTACACCTTC.

The rearrangement links TRBV12-3 or TRBV12-4 to TRBJ2-1; tentatively, D is TRBD2 (6 bases). The CDR3 has 15 amino acids. V gave up 6 bases and J gave up 7 bases, with 19 bases separating them. DNA of the CDR3: TGTGCCAGCAGCCCACTCCCTGGACGGGGGAATGAGCAGTTCTTC. It is translated as CASSPLPGRGNEQFF.

In regard to this clonotype: A junction boundary mismatches the germline segment, possibly from a read error. The V gene is TRBV5-1, the J gene TRBJ2-1; 8 bases line up with TRBD1. The CDR3 contains 14 residues. Germline loops: CDR1 SGHRS, CDR2 YFSETQ. This CDR3 reads CASSPQDRANEQFF. The DNA of the CDR3 is TGTGCCAGCAGCCCGCAGGACAGGGCCAATGAGCAGTTCTTC.

This chain joins TRBV19 and TRBJ1-1; D not resolved. Germline V gene lookup returns CDR1 LNHDA and CDR2 SQIVND (reference sequence). The CDR3 runs 12 residues. With 10 bases removed from V and 5 bases from J, the gap between germline ends came to 14 bases. CDR3 nucleotide sequence: TGTGCCACCATGACGTTGAGGACTGAAGCTTTCTTT. Translation: CATMTLRTEAFF. Using reference TRBV19 and TRBJ1-1 for the parts outside the CDR3, the full variable domain is DGGITQSPKYLFRKEGQNVTLSCEQNLNHDAMYWYRQDPGQGLRLIYYSQIVNDFQKGDIAEGYSVSREKKESFPLTVTSAQKNPTAFYLCATMTLRTEAFFGQGTRLTVV.

This rearrangement joins TRBV5-1 to TRBJ1-2, with a possible D match to TRBD1 (5 bases). This CDR3 spans 13 amino acids. In germline, CDR1 is SGHRS, CDR2 YFSETQ. The V end was cut by 4 bases, the J end by 4 bases, with 11 bases between. Here the CDR3 reads CASSKTEGYGYTF. The DNA for the CDR3 is TGCGCCAGCAGCAAGACAGAAGGCTATGGCTACACCTTC.